This T cell receptor (beta chain) came from a study of T cells in Graves' hyperthyroidism and ophthalmopathy. RNA transcripts served as the template for amplifying TCR beta CDR3 regions. During a first-round RT-PCR of the TCR CDR3, the HTBI primer set was used. From the multiplex PCR reads, TCRdb called clonotypes with MiXCR, one entry per CDR3 protein. The sample carries roughly 600,000 distinct CDR3 sequences, approximately 14% recorded once. Many counts were recorded for this clonotype. As yet, its antigen is unknown. General study findings and limits: With a median lead of approximately 6.4 months before onset, the model predicted ophthalmopathy.

Germline V CDR1 and CDR2: ENHRY, SYGVKD. The CDR3 runs 13 residues. V lost 7 bases and J lost 8; bases outside the gene matches: 5. The clonotype was recovered from a woman between 50 and 59 years old with Graves' ophthalmopathy. The sample comprised blood. V usage is TRBV10-3 and J usage is TRBJ1-4; 9 bases agree with TRBD1. CDR3 region: CAIKGQGGEKLFF. Written as DNA, the CDR3 is TGTGCCATCAAGGGACAGGGTGGGGAAAAACTGTTTTTT.